The 13 T cell receptor beta chains below all came from one sample that was sequenced in a study of blood T cell repertoires in COVID-19. This table comes from immunoSEQ multiplex PCR, and its TCRdb copy is limited to in-frame clones, with some not included. The sample lists over 90,000 clones; over 65% were seen once. The sequenced material came from peripheral blood. The receptors here all came from a human donor in a cohort sampled during active COVID-19.

This clone came up a few times. At the DNA level, this CDR3 is encoded by other sequences in the same sample as well. The gene calls are TRBV7-3 and TRBJ1-1; 11 bases fit TRBD1. The ends lost 4 bases at V and 4 bases at J; junction bases unmatched: 2. This CDR3 is built from 14 residues. The germline gives CDR1 SGHTA, CDR2 FQGTGA. CDR3 DNA sequence: TGTGCCAGCAGCTCCGGGACAGGGGGCACTGAAGCTTTCTTT. Its protein is CASSSGTGGTEAFF. The full variable domain, in which reference TRBV7-3 and TRBJ1-1 provide the parts outside the CDR3, is GAGVSQTPSNKVTEKGKYVELRCDPISGHTALYWYRQSLGQGPEFLIYFQGTGAADDSGLPNDRFFAVRPEGSVSTLKIQRTERGDSAVYLCASSSGTGGTEAFFGQGTRLTVV.

V gene TRBV15 combines with J gene TRBJ2-7; 12 bases match TRBD1. Trimming removed 2 bases from V and 2 bases from J; junction bases left unmatched: 4. Per the germline V gene, CDR1 is LNHNV and CDR2 is YYDKDF (reference sequence). The CDR3 spans 16 residues. Here the CDR3 DNA reads TGTGCCACCAGCAGACGGGACAGGGGGCCCCCCTACGAGCAGTACTTC. It specifies CATSRRDRGPPYEQYF.

V and J are TRBV27 and TRBJ1-3, with D perhaps matching TRBD1 (5 bases). Trimming left V 2 bases short and J 0 bases short, with 5 bases between. Germline-derived CDR1 and CDR2 are MNHEY and SMNVEV (reference sequence). CDR3 length: 14 amino acids. Here the CDR3 reads CASSLRGSGNTIYF. The CDR3 DNA is TGTGCCAGCAGTTTAAGGGGCTCTGGAAACACCATATATTTT.

The V and J genes are TRBV2 and TRBJ2-2, with D hard to call. The CDR3 is 15 residues long. Germline CDR1 reads SNHLY; CDR2 reads FYNNEI. V gave up 6 bases and J gave up 3 bases, with 14 bases separating them. CDR3 amino acids: CASSARGPDTGELFF. The CDR3 nucleotides read TGTGCCAGCAGCGCGCGTGGGCCGGACACCGGGGAGCTGTTTTTT.

V and J are TRBV6-5 and TRBJ1-1; D call uncertain. The germline gives CDR1 MNHEY, CDR2 SVGAGI. The CDR3 is 13 residues long. Trimming left V 6 bases short and J 5 bases short, with 13 bases between. As DNA, the CDR3 is TGTGCCAGCAGGTGGGAGGGAGGAACTGAAGCTTTCTTT. Translated: CASRWEGGTEAFF.

The chain carries TRBV2 and TRBJ1-2; D is perhaps TRBD1 (6 bases). The CDR3 spans 14 residues. Between the trimmed V and J ends, which lost 6 bases and 4 bases, there was a span of 15 bases. Germline loops: CDR1 SNHLY, CDR2 FYNNEI. The CDR3 sequence: CASRGGRPAYGYTF. CDR3 nucleotides: TGTGCCAGCAGAGGGGGACGCCCGGCCTATGGCTACACCTTC.

CDR3 protein: CASSQVWSMGGTQYF. Here the CDR3 DNA reads TGCGCCAGCAGCCAAGTATGGAGTATGGGAGGTACGCAGTATTTT. The chain recombines TRBV4-1 with TRBJ2-3; D perhaps matches TRBD2 (6 bases). Looked up from germline, CDR1 is MGHRA and CDR2 is YSYEKL. Deletions cut 1 base from V and 8 bases from J, with 16 bases between. This CDR3 region has 15 residues.

J is TRBJ1-2 and V is TRBV5-8, with TRBD1 matching 10 bases. J gave up 4 bases and V 4 bases, and 4 bases lay outside the gene matches. This CDR3 has 14 amino acids. CDR1 and CDR2 (germline): SGHTS, YDEGEE. The CDR3 region has the DNA TGTGCCAGCAGCCCTCGGGACAGGGGCTATGGCTACACCTTC. It codes for CASSPRDRGYGYTF.

V and J are TRBV7-9 and TRBJ1-1; 7 bases line up with TRBD1. This CDR3 is 16 amino acids long. Germline lookup yields CDR1 SEHNR and CDR2 FQNEAQ (reference sequence). V dropped 1 base and J dropped 7; count of bases not matched to a gene: 12. CDR3: CASSLDGVGSGGEAFF. CDR3 coding DNA: TGTGCCAGCAGCTTAGACGGGGTAGGGTCAGGGGGTGAAGCTTTCTTT.

V gene TRBV5-6 combines with J gene TRBJ1-2; 7 positions agree with TRBD1. The CDR3 has 13 residues. In germline, CDR1 is SGHDT, CDR2 YYEEEE. J lost 5 bases, V lost 4 bases, and 5 bases had no gene match. The DNA of the CDR3 is TGTGCCAGCAGCGTTACAGGGGTGTATGGCTACACCTTC. Translating it yields CASSVTGVYGYTF.

The rearrangement joins TRBV7-8 to TRBJ1-1; D unclear. This CDR3 has 14 residues. Trimming stripped 3 bases from V and 1 base from J, with 9 bases between. CDR1 is SGHVS and CDR2 is FQNEAQ in the germline V gene. The CDR3 loop is CASSFEGENTEAFF. DNA of the CDR3: TGTGCCAGCAGCTTCGAGGGCGAGAACACTGAAGCTTTCTTT.

The chain is built from TRBV12-5 and TRBJ1-5; D gene uncertain. Trimming took 1 base from V and 6 from J, leaving 4 bases between them. Looked up from germline, CDR1 is LGHNT and CDR2 is FRNRAP. The CDR3 totals 12 residues. This CDR3 reads CASGLGGQPQHF. The CDR3, as DNA: TGTGCTAGTGGTTTGGGCGGTCAGCCCCAGCATTTT. The complete variable domain, with remaining parts taken from reference TRBV12-5 and TRBJ1-5, reads DARVTQTPRHKVTEMGQEVTMRCQPILGHNTVFWYRQTMMQGLELLAYFRNRAPLDDSGMPKDRFSAEMPDATLATLKIQPSEPRDSAVYFCASGLGGQPQHFGDGTRLSIL.

The chain carries TRBV4-2 and TRBJ1-2; D possibly corresponds to TRBD1 (5 bases). CDR1 LGHNA and CDR2 YNFKEQ come from the germline V gene. V gave up 0 bases and J gave up 4 bases, with 9 bases separating them. The CDR3 is 14 residues long. The CDR3 region is CASSQDRTGYGYTF. CDR3 nucleotide sequence: TGTGCCAGCAGCCAAGATCGTACAGGCTATGGCTACACCTTC.